One T cell receptor (beta chain) is described in this entry. V lost 3 bases to trimming and J lost 1 base; unmatched junction nucleotides: 7. This CDR3 comprises 17 residues. Germline V gene data show CDR1 as SGHTA and CDR2 as FQGNSA. This specimen comes from a study of blood T cell repertoires in COVID-19. Study as a whole: There were acute and convalescent COVID-19 samples, and they came from the United States, Italy and Spain. T cells, B-cell-depleted T cells, or PBMCs provided the cDNA or gDNA that served as material.

As handled by the study authors: For nucleated cells, counts were estimated from reference gene primer amplification. Repertoires were generated with immunoSEQ multiplex PCR, while TCRdb's copy carries only in-frame clones and drops some. The DNA gave D and trimming, while V, J and clone size come from that table. Of around 150,000 clones in the sample, 80% to 90% are singletons; the top ten hold approximately 3%. The J gene is TRBJ2-4, the V gene TRBV7-2, with TRBD1 identical over 9 bases. The receptor's source is a man aged 55 to 70 with acute or convalescent COVID-19. Source material: peripheral blood. DNA for the CDR3: TGTGCCAGCAGCTTGAGTACAGGGGGCAGTGCCAAAAACATTCAGTACTTC. Protein sequence: CASSLSTGGSAKNIQYF.